The source of this T cell receptor beta chain is a study of blood T cell repertoires in COVID-19. Study summary: There were acute and convalescent COVID-19 samples, and they came from the United States, Italy and Spain. T cells, B-cell-depleted T cells, or PBMCs supplied cDNA or gDNA.

Under the authors' procedure: Cell counts per sample came from amplifying reference gene primers. Clones were sequenced by immunoSEQ multiplex PCR, and TCRdb holds only the in-frame ones, with some missing. From that table come the V and J calls and clone size; the DNA was used to work out D and trimming. The sample yields 150,000 to 200,000 clones, roughly 84% seen once. The material sequenced was peripheral blood. The TCR originated in an elderly woman with active or convalescent COVID-19.

The CDR3 sequence: CASTYGNINTEAFF. The CDR3 coding sequence is TGTGCCAGCACCTACGGGAATATAAACACTGAAGCTTTCTTT. V gene TRBV7-2 combines with J gene TRBJ1-1; no reliable D call. Trimming took 7 bases from V and 2 from J, leaving 14 bases between them. CDR3 size: 14 residues. Per the germline V gene, CDR1 is SGHTA and CDR2 is FQGNSA.